The clone carrying this TCR beta chain was counted a few times. Its antigen is still unknown. The entry originates in a study of CD8 T cells in ankylosing spondylitis. Study results and caveats: Ankylosing spondylitis blood appeared to be characterized by a TCR beta motif of eight highly homologous variants. Significantly higher representation of disease-linked clones was reported for matched ankylosing spondylitis synovial fluid.

Using its own MiXCR run on the 5' RACE reads, TCRdb lists one record per CDR3 protein. The sample records roughly 670,000 distinct CDR3 sequences, around 20% being singletons. The germline V and J ends were trimmed by 10 bases and 2 bases, with 12 bases remaining between them. This CDR3 comprises 13 residues. The chain uses TRBV12-3 or TRBV12-4 and TRBJ2-4; no clear D. The sample was blood, either unsorted or a sorted T cell fraction (not recorded which). This receptor was taken from a male donor with ankylosing spondylitis. DNA of the CDR3: TGTGCCACCAGAAGGGCCCCCAAAAACATTCAGTACTTC. Residues: CATRRAPKNIQYF.